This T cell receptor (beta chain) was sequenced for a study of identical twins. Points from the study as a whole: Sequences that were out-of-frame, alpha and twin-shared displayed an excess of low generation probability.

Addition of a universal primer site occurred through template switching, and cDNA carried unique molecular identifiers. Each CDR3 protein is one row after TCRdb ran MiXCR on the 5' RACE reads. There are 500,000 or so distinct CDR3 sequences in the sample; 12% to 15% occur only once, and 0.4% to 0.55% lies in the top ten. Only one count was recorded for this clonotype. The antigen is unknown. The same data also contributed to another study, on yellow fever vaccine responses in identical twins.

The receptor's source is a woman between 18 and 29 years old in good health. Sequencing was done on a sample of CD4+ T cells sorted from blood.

The CDR3 bases are TGCGCCAGCAGCTTGGGCACCCGGGGGGGAAATGAGCAGTTCTTC. Protein product: CASSLGTRGGNEQFF. V usage is TRBV5-1 and J usage is TRBJ2-1, with TRBD2 matching 8 bases. The CDR3 loop spans 15 amino acids. In germline, CDR1 is SGHRS, CDR2 YFSETQ. V dropped 0 bases and J dropped 7; count of bases not matched to a gene: 6.